Below are 5 T cell receptor beta chains sequenced from a single sample in a study of blood T cell repertoires in COVID-19. The repertoire was sequenced with immunoSEQ multiplex PCR; TCRdb's copy has only in-frame clones and lacks some. The sample shows roughly 180,000 clones, more than 80% of them seen only once. The source material was peripheral blood. These receptors were taken from a woman in her sixties with acute or convalescent COVID-19.

This clone was seen a few times. The V gene is TRBV10-3, the J gene TRBJ1-2; D remains ambiguous. In germline, CDR1 is ENHRY, CDR2 SYGVKD. Trimming cost V 3 bases and J 2 bases, with 7 bases left between them. This CDR3 spans 13 amino acids. The CDR3 protein is CAISDAGNYGYTF. For the CDR3, the DNA is TGTGCCATCAGTGATGCCGGGAACTATGGCTACACCTTC.

Details on this clone: Additional DNA sequences in this sample encode the identical CDR3. The chain couples TRBV5-1 to TRBJ1-2; weak D call: TRBD1 (5 bases). CDR1 is SGHRS and CDR2 is YFSETQ in the germline V gene. The CDR3 is made up of 13 amino acids. V was shortened by 0 bases and J by 2 bases, with 5 bases between the two germline ends. The CDR3 DNA sequence: TGCGCCAGCAGCTTGGGACAGAACTATGGCTACACCTTC. Encoded protein: CASSLGQNYGYTF.

This sequence joins TRBV12-3 or TRBV12-4 and TRBJ1-1; no clear D. V lost 0 bases, J lost 10 bases, and 12 bases lay in between. CDR3 size: 13 residues. For the CDR3, the DNA is TGTGCCAGCAGTTTAGCGCGATTAGGAGGAGCTTTCTTT. It encodes CASSLARLGGAFF.

The rearrangement joins TRBV28 to TRBJ1-5; possible D gene TRBD1, 6 bases. CDR1 is MDHEN, CDR2 SYDVKM, per germline. This CDR3 comprises 14 residues. Trimming left V 7 bases short and J 6 bases short, with 16 bases between. The DNA for the CDR3 is TGTGCCAGCATTCGCGACCAGGGGATTCAGCCCCAGCATTTT. Translating it yields CASIRDQGIQPQHF.

This clone occurred a few times. The chain links TRBV11-2 to TRBJ2-2; 7 nucleotides match TRBD2. The CDR3 is 14 residues long. J lost 5 bases, V lost 4 bases, and 4 bases had no gene match. Germline CDR1 and CDR2: SGHAT and FQNNGV. The CDR3 is CASSSYSGTGELFF. CDR3 sequence (DNA): TGTGCCAGCAGCTCTTATAGCGGGACCGGGGAGCTGTTTTTT.